This paragraph covers one TCR beta chain sequence. The antigen remains undetermined. This CDR3 comprises 16 residues. Trimming took 2 bases from V and 8 from J; bases not matched to a gene: 9. Per germline, CDR1 LNHDA and CDR2 SQIVND (reference sequence). The data were taken from a study of cytomegalovirus exposure and HLA in healthy donors. Study in general: A subsequent analysis reported that the roughly 120 validation repertoires were produced on the same platform that had also been used for the roughly 670 first-cohort repertoires. Findings and caveats of the study: Associated with cytomegalovirus, according to the listing, were around 170 TCR beta chains. In vitro testing confirmed a few CMV-associated chains as specific for CMV antigens. Rare sequences made up most TCRs, while some public TCRs were found in many donors.

Clones were read by immunoSEQ multiplex PCR, and TCRdb kept only the in-frame ones, dropping some. This sample has 200,000 or so clones; 90% to 95% occur once, and the top ten carry approximately 1.1%. The receptor was isolated from a woman between 18 and 29 years old in good health and CMV-seronegative. The rearrangement uses TRBV19 and TRBJ2-1; 10 bases agree with TRBD1. The specimen sequenced was PBMCs. CDR3: CASSIPGQGKMDEQFF. CDR3 DNA sequence: TGTGCCAGTAGTATACCGGGACAGGGGAAGATGGATGAGCAGTTCTTC.